This TCR beta chain was recovered during a study of blood T cells in healthy people across ages. The CDR3 covers 16 residues. Germline-derived CDR1 and CDR2 are SGHVS and FQNEAQ. V dropped 4 bases and J dropped 4; count of bases not matched to a gene: 12. A sample-barcoded 5' primer and a J-beta primer mix were used in a second PCR of roughly 7 to 12 cycles. TCRdb re-analysed the 5' RACE reads in MiXCR, keeping a single row per CDR3 protein. The data contain hundreds of thousands of distinct CDR3 sequences, roughly 35% of them singletons. This TCR derives from a man younger than 35 in good health. The specimen was blood. The gene calls are TRBV7-8 and TRBJ2-7; 8 positions agree with TRBD2. CDR3 coding DNA: TGTGCCAGCAGCTACTTAGACGGGAGGGGCAGATACGAGCAGTACTTC. Translating it yields CASSYLDGRGRYEQYF.